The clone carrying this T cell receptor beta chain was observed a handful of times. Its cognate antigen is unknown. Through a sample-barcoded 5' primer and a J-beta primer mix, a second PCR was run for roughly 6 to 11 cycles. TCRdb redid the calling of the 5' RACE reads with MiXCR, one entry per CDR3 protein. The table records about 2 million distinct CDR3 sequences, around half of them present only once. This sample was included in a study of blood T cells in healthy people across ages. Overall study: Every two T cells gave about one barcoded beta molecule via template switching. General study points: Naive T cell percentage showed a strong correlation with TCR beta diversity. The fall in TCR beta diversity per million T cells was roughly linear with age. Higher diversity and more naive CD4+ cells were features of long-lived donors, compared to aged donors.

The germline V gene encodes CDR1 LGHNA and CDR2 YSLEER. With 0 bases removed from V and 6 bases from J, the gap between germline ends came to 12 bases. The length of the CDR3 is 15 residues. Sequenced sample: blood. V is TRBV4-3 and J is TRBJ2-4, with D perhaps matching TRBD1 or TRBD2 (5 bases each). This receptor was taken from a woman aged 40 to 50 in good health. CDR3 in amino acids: CASSQEGTSRNIQYF. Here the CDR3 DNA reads TGCGCCAGCAGCCAAGAAGGGACCTCCCGAAACATTCAGTACTTC.